Included here is one TCR beta chain sequence, with context. Its antigen is not identified. Using immunoSEQ multiplex PCR, the repertoire was profiled, and TCRdb retains in-frame clones only, with some absent. The profile shows approximately 85,000 clones, about 91% of them singletons. V was shortened by 2 bases and J by 4 bases, with 9 bases between the two germline ends. This CDR3 has 14 amino acids. The V gene's germline CDR1 is MNHNS and CDR2 SASEGT. The data were obtained in a study of graft-versus-host responses after intestinal transplantation. Study summary: Transplants given to recipients were multivisceral, liver-intestinal, or isolated intestinal. Study results and limitations: Levels of circulating GvH clones at their peak were associated with early post-transplant HvG declines. Graft-donor T cell macrochimerism in patients accompanied high graft-versus-host to host-versus-graft clonal ratios in allografts. GvH clones occurred in recipient marrow; some first appeared in ileum or blood.

J is TRBJ2-1 and V is TRBV6-1; no definite D call. The material was unstimulated CD8+ T cells sorted from spleen or lymph node cells, obtained before transplant. The sequence came from a human donor who was the organ donor for an intestinal transplant. The CDR3 DNA sequence: TGTGCCAGCAGTGAATCCGTGAGTTACAATGAGCAGTTCTTC. Residues: CASSESVSYNEQFF.